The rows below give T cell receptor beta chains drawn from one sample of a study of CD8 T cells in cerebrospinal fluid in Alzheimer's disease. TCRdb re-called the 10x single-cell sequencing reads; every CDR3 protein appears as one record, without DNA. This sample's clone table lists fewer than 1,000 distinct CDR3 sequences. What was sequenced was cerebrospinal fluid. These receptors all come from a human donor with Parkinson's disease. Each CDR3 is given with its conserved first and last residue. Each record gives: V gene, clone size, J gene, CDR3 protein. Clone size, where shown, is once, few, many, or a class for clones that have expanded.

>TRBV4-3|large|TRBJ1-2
CASSQEEGRVTGYTF
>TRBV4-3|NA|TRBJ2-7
CASSQGVGAYEQYF
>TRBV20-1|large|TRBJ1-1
CSARVGGGLNTEAFF
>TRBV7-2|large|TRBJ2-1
CASTLGSGAYNEQFF
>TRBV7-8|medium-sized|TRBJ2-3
CASSLARGITDTQYF
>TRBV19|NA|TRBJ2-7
CASTDSGNRAYEQYF
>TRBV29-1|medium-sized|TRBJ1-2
CSVGYRGASGYTF
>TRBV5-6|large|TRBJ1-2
CASSMDSYGYTF